This entry lists 5 T cell receptor beta chains sequenced from one sample in a study of T cell changes during pregnancy in multiple sclerosis. Clones were sequenced by immunoSEQ multiplex PCR, and TCRdb holds only the in-frame ones, with some missing. The sample contains some 87,000 clones, about 95% of which appear only once. Source: peripheral blood, taken in the second trimester of pregnancy. The receptors shown here come from a female donor with multiple sclerosis, enrolled in a pregnancy study.

This clone was seen more than once but under ten times. The V and J genes are TRBV6-1 and TRBJ2-7, with 8 bases lining up with TRBD2. V lost 6 bases to trimming and J lost 0 bases; unmatched junction nucleotides: 7. The CDR3 is 15 residues long. The germline gives CDR1 MNHNS, CDR2 SASEGT. CDR3 amino acids: CASSARLAGSYEQYF. The CDR3 DNA follows: TGTGCCAGCAGCGCGAGGCTAGCGGGCTCCTACGAGCAGTACTTC.

V gene TRBV14 combines with J gene TRBJ2-1; D is undetermined. V was trimmed by 2 bases and J by 3 bases, leaving 5 bases between them. The length of the CDR3 is 13 residues. Germline CDR1 SGHDN, CDR2 FVKESK. In nucleotides, the CDR3 is TGTGCCAGCAGCCAACCCAGCTACAATGAGCAGTTCTTC. Translation gives CASSQPSYNEQFF.

The chain has TRBV2 and TRBJ2-1, with TRBD1 matching 7 bases. The germline CDR1 and CDR2 sequences are SNHLY and FYNNEI. The CDR3 spans 13 residues. Trimming removed 6 bases from V and 6 bases from J; junction bases left unmatched: 5. The DNA for the CDR3 is TGTGCCAGCAGGCTAACAGGGGTCAATGAGCAGTTCTTC. It yields the protein CASRLTGVNEQFF.

V is TRBV10-3 and J is TRBJ1-1; perhaps TRBD1 as D (6 bases). The germline gives CDR1 ENHRY, CDR2 SYGVKD. The CDR3 has 16 residues. V was shortened by 6 bases and J by 3 bases, with 20 bases between the two germline ends. For the CDR3, the DNA is TGTGCCATCAGCACTCCCCTTGGAAAGGGGGACACTGAAGCTTTCTTT. Its protein product is CAISTPLGKGDTEAFF.

V usage is TRBV28 and J usage is TRBJ2-5; D may be TRBD2 (6 bases). In germline, CDR1 is MDHEN, CDR2 SYDVKM. With 5 bases removed from V and 2 bases from J, the gap between germline ends came to 15 bases. The CDR3 sequence is 15 residues long. In nucleotides, the CDR3 is TGTGCCAGCAGTCCGGGTAGCGGCTATCAAGAGACCCAGTACTTC. It codes for CASSPGSGYQETQYF.